Given below is one TCR beta chain in context. The sample comes from a study of blood T cell repertoires in COVID-19. Assay used: immunoSEQ multiplex PCR; TCRdb lists only in-frame clones, some missing. This table holds about 46,000 clones, approximately 83% found once. Sample: peripheral blood. This sequence was found in an elderly woman with COVID-19, enrolled during active disease.

CDR3 loop: CASLRSGANVLTF. The CDR3 DNA reads TGTGCCAGCTTGCGGTCTGGGGCCAACGTCCTGACTTTC. The chain carries TRBV18 and TRBJ2-6; D not resolved. This CDR3 is 13 amino acids long. From germline, CDR1 is KGHSH and CDR2 LQKENI. The V and J ends lost 7 bases and 1 base respectively, with 5 bases between them.